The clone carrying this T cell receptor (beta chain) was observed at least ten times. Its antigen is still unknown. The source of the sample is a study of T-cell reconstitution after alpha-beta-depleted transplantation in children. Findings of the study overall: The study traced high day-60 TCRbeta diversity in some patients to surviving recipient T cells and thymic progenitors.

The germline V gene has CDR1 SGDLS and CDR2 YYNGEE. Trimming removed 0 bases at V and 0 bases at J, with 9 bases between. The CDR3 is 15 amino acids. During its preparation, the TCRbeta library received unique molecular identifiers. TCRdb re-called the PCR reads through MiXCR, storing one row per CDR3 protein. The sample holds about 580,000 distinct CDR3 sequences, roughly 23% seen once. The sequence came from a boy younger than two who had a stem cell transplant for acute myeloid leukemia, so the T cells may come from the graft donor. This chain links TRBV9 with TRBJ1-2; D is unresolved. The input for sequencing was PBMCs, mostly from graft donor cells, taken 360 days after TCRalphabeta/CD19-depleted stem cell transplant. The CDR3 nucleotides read TGTGCCAGCAGCGTAGAAGTGAGAGCTAACTATGGCTACACCTTC. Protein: CASSVEVRANYGYTF.